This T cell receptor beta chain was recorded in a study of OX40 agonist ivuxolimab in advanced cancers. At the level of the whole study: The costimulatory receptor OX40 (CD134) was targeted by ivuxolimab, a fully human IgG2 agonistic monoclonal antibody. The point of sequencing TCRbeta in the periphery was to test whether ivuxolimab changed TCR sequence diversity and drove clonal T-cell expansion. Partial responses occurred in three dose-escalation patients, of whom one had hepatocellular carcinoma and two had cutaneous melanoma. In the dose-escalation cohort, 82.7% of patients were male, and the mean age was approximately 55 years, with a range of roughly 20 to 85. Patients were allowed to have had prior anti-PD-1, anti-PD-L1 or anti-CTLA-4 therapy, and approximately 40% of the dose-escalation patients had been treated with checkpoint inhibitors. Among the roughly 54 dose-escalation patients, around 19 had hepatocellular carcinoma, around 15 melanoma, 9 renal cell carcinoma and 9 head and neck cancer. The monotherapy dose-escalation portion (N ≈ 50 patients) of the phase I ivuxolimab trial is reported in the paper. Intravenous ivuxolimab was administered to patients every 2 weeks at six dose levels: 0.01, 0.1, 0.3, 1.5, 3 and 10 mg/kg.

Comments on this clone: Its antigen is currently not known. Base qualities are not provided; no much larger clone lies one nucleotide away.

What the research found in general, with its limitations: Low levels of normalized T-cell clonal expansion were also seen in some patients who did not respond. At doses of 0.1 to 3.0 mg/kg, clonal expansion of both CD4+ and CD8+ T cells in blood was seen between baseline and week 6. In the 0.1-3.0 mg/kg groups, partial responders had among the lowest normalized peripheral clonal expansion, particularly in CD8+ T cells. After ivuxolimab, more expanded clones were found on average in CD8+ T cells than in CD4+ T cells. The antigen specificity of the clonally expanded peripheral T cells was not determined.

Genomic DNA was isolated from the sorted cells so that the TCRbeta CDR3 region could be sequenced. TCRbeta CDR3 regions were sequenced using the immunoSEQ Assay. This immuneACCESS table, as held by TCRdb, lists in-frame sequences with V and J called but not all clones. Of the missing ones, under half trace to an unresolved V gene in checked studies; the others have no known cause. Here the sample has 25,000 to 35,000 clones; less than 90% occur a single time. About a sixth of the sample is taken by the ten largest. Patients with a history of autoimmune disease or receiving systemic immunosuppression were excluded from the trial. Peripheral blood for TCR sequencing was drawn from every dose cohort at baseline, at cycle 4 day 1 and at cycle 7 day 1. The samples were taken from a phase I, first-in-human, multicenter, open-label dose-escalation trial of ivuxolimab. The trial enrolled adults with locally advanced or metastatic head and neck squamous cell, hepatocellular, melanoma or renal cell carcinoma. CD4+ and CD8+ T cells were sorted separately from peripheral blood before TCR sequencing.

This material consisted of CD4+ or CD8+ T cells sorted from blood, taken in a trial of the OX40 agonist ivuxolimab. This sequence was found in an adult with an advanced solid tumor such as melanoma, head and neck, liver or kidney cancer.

The CDR3 protein: CASSPLGASATYEQYF. The nucleotide sequence reads TGTGCCAGCAGCCCCTTAGGAGCCTCGGCGACTTACGAGCAGTACTTC. The chain links TRBV11-2 with TRBJ2-5, with the D gene call left open. The tail of the sequence fits TRBJ2-7 better, so the J call may be wrong. The cysteine opens and the phenylalanine closes a CDR3 of 16 amino acids. Only CDR3 DNA is held: 48 bases, read in frame from base 1. The germline V gene provides CDR1 SGHAT and CDR2 FQNNGV.